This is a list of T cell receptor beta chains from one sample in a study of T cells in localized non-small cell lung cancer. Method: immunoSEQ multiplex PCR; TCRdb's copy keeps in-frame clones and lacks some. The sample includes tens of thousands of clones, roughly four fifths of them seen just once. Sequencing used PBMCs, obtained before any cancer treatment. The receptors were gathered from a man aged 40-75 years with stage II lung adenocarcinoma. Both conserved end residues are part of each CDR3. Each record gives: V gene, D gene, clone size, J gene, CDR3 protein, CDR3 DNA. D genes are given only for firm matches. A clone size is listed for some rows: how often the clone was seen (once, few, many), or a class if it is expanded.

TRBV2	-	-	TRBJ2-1	CASSAGTPGNEQFF	TGTGCCAGCAGTGCCGGGACGCCGGGCAATGAGCAGTTCTTC
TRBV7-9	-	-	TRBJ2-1	CASSFVYNEQFF	TGTGCCAGCAGCTTCGTCTACAATGAGCAGTTCTTC
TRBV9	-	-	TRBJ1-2	CASSVDNYGYTF	TGTGCCAGCAGCGTAGACAACTATGGCTACACCTTC
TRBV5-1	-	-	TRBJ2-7	CASSSQDYEQYF	TGCGCCAGCAGCTCCCAGGACTACGAGCAGTACTTC
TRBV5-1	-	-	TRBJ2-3	CASSLDSSTDTQYF	TGCGCCAGCAGCTTGGACAGTAGCACAGATACGCAGTATTTT
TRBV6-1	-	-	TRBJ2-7	CASSERTASPNEQYF	TGTGCCAGCAGTGAAAGGACTGCGAGCCCCAACGAGCAGTACTTC
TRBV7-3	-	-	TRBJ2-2	CASSLAGSRELFF	TGTGCCAGCAGCTTAGCAGGGTCCAGGGAGCTGTTTTTT
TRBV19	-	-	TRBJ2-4	CASSQAGASKNIQYF	TGTGCCAGTAGTCAAGCTGGGGCTTCCAAAAACATTCAGTACTTC
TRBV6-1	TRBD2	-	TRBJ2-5	CASRPGVAGGTQYF	TGTGCCAGCAGGCCCGGGGTAGCGGGGGGGACCCAGTACTTC
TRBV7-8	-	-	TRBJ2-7	CASSLGPGGLAGSPYEQYF	TGTGCCAGCAGCTTAGGGCCAGGGGGCCTAGCGGGATCCCCCTACGAGCAGTACTTC
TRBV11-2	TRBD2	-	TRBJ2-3	CASSLVSREGHTQYF	TGTGCCAGCAGCTTAGTGTCGCGGGAGGGTCATACGCAGTATTTT
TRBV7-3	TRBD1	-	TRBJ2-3	CASSQTGGSTDTQYF	TGTGCCAGCAGCCAAACAGGGGGCAGCACAGATACGCAGTATTTT
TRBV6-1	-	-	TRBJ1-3	CASRLGGNTIYF	TGTGCCAGCAGGCTAGGGGGAAACACCATATATTTT
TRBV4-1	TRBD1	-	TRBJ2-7	CASSQDLGRGSRHEQYF	TGCGCCAGCAGCCAAGATCTCGGCAGGGGGAGCCGCCACGAGCAGTACTTC
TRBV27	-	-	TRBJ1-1	CASSYRAGFEAFF	TGTGCCAGCAGTTACAGGGCTGGGTTTGAAGCTTTCTTT
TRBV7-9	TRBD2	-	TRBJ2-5	CASSSWTSGRASRQYF	TGTGCCAGCAGCTCGTGGACTAGCGGGAGGGCCTCTAGGCAGTACTTC
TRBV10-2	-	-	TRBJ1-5	CASRSGEVTRNQPQHF	TGCGCCAGCAGAAGCGGGGAGGTCACGCGCAATCAGCCCCAGCATTTT
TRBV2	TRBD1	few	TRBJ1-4	CASSASRDRFEKLFF	TGTGCCAGCAGTGCCTCTCGGGACAGGTTTGAAAAACTGTTTTTT
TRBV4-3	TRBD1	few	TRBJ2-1	CASSQGLGQLYNEQFF	TGCGCCAGCAGCCAAGGATTGGGACAGCTCTACAATGAGCAGTTCTTC
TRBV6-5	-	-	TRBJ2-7	CAVSYEQYF	TGTGCCGTCTCCTACGAGCAGTACTTC
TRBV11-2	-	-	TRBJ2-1	CASSLGGGRNNEQFF	TGTGCCAGCAGCTTAGGGGGAGGACGGAACAATGAGCAGTTCTTC
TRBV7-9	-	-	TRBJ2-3	CATDGGVSTDTQYF	TGTGCCACAGACGGAGGGGTTAGCACAGATACGCAGTATTTT
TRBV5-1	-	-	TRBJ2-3	CASSLRVEDTQYF	TGCGCCAGCAGCTTGAGGGTGGAAGATACGCAGTATTTT
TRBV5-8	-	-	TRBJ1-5	CASGRVFNQPQHF	TGTGCCAGCGGGAGGGTTTTCAATCAGCCCCAGCATTTT
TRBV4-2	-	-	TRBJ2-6	CASSPTGPKSTGANVLTF	TGTGCCAGCAGCCCTACGGGACCCAAGAGCACTGGGGCCAACGTCCTGACTTTC
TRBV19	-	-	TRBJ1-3	CASGGKVVSGNTIYF	TGTGCCAGCGGCGGGAAGGTCGTCTCTGGAAACACCATATATTTT
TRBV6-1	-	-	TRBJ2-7	CASLNRLYEQYF	TGTGCCAGCCTCAATAGGCTCTACGAGCAGTACTTC
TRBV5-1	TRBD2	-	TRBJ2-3	CASSSGGDSTDTQYF	TGCGCCAGCAGTAGCGGGGGGGATAGCACAGATACGCAGTATTTT
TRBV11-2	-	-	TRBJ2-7	CASSHGPTGYEQYF	TGTGCCAGCAGCCATGGCCCGACAGGCTACGAGCAGTACTTC
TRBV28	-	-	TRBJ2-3	CASRSFGERYTDTQYF	TGTGCCAGCAGATCTTTTGGAGAAAGGTACACAGATACGCAGTATTTT
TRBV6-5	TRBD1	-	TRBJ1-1	CASRRQGLRGEAFF	TGTGCCAGCAGACGACAGGGGTTACGAGGTGAAGCTTTCTTT
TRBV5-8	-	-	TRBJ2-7	CASSYGRSYEQYF	TGTGCCAGCAGCTACGGACGTTCCTACGAGCAGTACTTC
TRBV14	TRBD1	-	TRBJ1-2	CASSPGQGANYGYTF	TGTGCCAGCAGCCCTGGACAGGGCGCTAACTATGGCTACACCTTC
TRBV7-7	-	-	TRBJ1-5	CASSRRRSNQPQHF	TGTGCTAGCAGCCGTCGGCGGAGCAATCAGCCCCAGCATTTT
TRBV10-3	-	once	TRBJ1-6	CAIRGPGESVSHF	TGTGCCATCAGAGGGCCCGGGGAGTCCGTCAGTCACTTT
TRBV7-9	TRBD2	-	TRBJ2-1	CASSPRQGLARYNEQFF	TGTGCCAGCAGCCCCAGGCAGGGACTAGCGAGATACAATGAGCAGTTCTTC
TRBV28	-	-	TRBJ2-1	CASRNGGFTYNEQFF	TGTGCCAGCCGTAACGGGGGCTTTACCTACAATGAGCAGTTCTTC
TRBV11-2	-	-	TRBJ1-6	CASSSSGTSSPLHF	TGTGCCAGCAGCTCGTCCGGGACAAGCTCACCCCTCCACTTT
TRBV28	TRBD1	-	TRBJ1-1	CASSLSRGRVF	TGTGCCAGCAGTTTATCCAGGGGGAGGGTCTTT
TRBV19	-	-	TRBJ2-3	CASSIRPDTQYF	TGTGCCAGTAGTATAAGGCCAGATACGCAGTATTTT
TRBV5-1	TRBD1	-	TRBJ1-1	CASSPPDRVAEAFF	TGCGCCAGCAGCCCCCCGGACAGGGTGGCTGAAGCTTTCTTT
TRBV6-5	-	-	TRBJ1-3	CASSSGTLSSGNTIYF	TGTGCCAGCAGTTCTGGGACATTAAGCTCTGGAAACACCATATATTTT
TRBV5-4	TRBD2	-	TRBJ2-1	CASSEGLAGAGNEQFF	TGTGCCAGCAGCGAGGGACTAGCGGGGGCGGGCAATGAGCAGTTCTTC
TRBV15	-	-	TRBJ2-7	CATSWDGDYEQYF	TGTGCCACCAGCTGGGACGGGGACTACGAGCAGTACTTC
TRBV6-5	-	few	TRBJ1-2	CASSSLGGEDYGYTF	TGTGCCAGCAGTTCCCTAGGGGGAGAAGACTATGGCTACACCTTC
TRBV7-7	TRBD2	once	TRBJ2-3	CASSLSGRDTQYF	TGTGCCAGCAGCCTGAGCGGGAGGGATACGCAGTATTTT
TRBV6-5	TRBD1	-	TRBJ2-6	CASSSGGSGANVLTF	TGTGCCAGCAGTTCAGGGGGTTCTGGGGCCAACGTCCTGACTTTC